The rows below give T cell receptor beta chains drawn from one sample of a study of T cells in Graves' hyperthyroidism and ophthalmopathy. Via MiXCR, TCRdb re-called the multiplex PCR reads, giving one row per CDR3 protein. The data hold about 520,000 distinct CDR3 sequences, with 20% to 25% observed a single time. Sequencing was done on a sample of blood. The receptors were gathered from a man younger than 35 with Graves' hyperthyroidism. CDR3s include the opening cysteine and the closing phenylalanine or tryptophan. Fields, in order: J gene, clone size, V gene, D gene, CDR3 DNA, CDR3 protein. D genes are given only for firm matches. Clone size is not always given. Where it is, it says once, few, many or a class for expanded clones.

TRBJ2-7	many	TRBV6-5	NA	TGTGCCAGCAGTTACGACAGGACCTACGAGCAGTACTTC	CASSYDRTYEQYF
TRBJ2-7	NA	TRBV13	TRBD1	TGTGCCAGCAGCTGGGCAGGGGGCTTTTACGAGCAGTACTTC	CASSWAGGFYEQYF
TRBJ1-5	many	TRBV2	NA	TGTGCCAGCAGTGGGGAGGGTTTGGGCAATCAGCCCCAGCATTTT	CASSGEGLGNQPQHF
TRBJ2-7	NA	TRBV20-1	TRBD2	TGCAGTGCTAGCGGGAGGGCCGGCTTTCCTTACTTC	CSASGRAGFPYF
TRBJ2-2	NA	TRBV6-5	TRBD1	TGTGCCAGCAGTTGGGGACAGGGACAGTCCGGGGAGCTGTTTTTT	CASSWGQGQSGELFF
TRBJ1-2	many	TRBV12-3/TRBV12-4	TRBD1	TGTGCCAGCAGTTCCGAACTGGACAGGGTACGACGGTATGGCTACACCTTC	CASSSELDRVRRYGYTF
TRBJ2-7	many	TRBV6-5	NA	TGTGCCAGCAGTTACAGACCCGATTTAGCAGGCCCCTTGGACGAGCAGTACTTC	CASSYRPDLAGPLDEQYF
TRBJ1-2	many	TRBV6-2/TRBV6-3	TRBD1	TGTGCCAGCAGTTTCCGGGACAGCGCTCGGGGCTACACCTTC	CASSFRDSARGYTF
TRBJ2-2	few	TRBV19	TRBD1	TGTGCCAGTAGTGCTGACAGGGGTTGGAACACCGGGGAGCTGTTTTTT	CASSADRGWNTGELFF
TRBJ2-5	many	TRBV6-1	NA	TGTGCCAGCAGTATAGAGGGAGAGACCCAGTACTTC	CASSIEGETQYF
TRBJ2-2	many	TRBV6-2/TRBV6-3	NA	TGTGCCAGCAGTTCCCCCGGGGAGCTGTTTTTT	CASSSPGELFF
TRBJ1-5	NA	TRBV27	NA	TGTGCCAGCAGTTCGGGGGACCCGGCTTGGCCCCAGCATTTT	CASSSGDPAWPQHF
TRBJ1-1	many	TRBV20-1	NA	TGCAGTGCCCCTGGGACGGCCTCCACTGAAGCTTTCTTT	CSAPGTASTEAFF
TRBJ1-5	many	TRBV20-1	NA	TGCAGTGCTGAAGGGCAGAACAATCAGCCCCAGCATTTT	CSAEGQNNQPQHF
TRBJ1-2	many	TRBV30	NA	TGTGCCTGGAGTGTGGGGAGTCGGAACTATGGCTACACCTTC	CAWSVGSRNYGYTF
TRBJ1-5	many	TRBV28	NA	TGTGCCAGCAGTTTCCCGATCAATCAGCCCCAGCATTTT	CASSFPINQPQHF
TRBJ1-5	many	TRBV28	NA	TGTGCCAGCAGTGTGGTGGGAGGGGGGAGACATAGCAATCAGCCCCAGCATTTT	CASSVVGGGRHSNQPQHF
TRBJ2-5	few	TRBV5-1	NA	TGCGCCAGCAGCTTGGCCGACATGGGAGAGACCCAGTACTTC	CASSLADMGETQYF
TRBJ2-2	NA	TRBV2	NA	TGTGCCAGCAGGTTCGAGAACACCGGGGAGCTGTTTTTT	CASRFENTGELFF
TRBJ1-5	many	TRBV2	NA	TGTGCCAGCAGTATGGAAGGAACCCTCAATCAGCCCCAGCATTTT	CASSMEGTLNQPQHF
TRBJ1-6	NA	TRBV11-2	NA	TGTGCCAGCAGCCTGTGGAACGGTTCACCCCTCCACTTT	CASSLWNGSPLHF
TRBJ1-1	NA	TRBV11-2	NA	TGTGCCAGCAGCTTAGAGGTATTGGGGAACACTGAAGCTTTCTTT	CASSLEVLGNTEAFF
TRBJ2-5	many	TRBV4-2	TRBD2	TGTGCCAGCAGCCCCGGGCTAGCGGGCCCTAGAGCAACACAAGAGACCCAGTACTTC	CASSPGLAGPRATQETQYF
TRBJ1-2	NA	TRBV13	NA	TGTGCCATCAGCAACCGGGACCCCGTCCATGGCTACACCTTC	CAISNRDPVHGYTF
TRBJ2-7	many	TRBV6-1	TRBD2	TGTGCCAGCCATGAGGGGCCGGGGGGTTCCTACGAGCAGTACTTC	CASHEGPGGSYEQYF
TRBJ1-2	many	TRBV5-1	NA	TGCGCCAGCAGCTTGGGGACGGGGGCGGATGGCTACACCTTC	CASSLGTGADGYTF
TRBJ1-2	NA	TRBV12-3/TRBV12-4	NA	TGTGCCAGCTTACAGCGCAACGGCTACACCTTC	CASLQRNGYTF